The rows below give T cell receptor beta chains drawn from one sample of a study of T cells expressing NK-cell markers. TCRdb re-called the 5' RACE reads and catalogs CDR3 proteins one per entry, DNA excluded. Here the sample table reports 500,000 to 700,000 distinct CDR3 sequences. The sample comprised blood T cells: a sorted CD56 or NKG2C T cell subset, CD4+ or CD8+ T cells, or bulk PBMC T cells (not recorded which). Every receptor here comes from a young man in good health. The CDR3 runs from the conserved cysteine through the conserved F or W.

len	v_gene	j_gene	CDR3aa
15	TRBV5-1	TRBJ1-2	CARWRDRGPNYGYTF
15	TRBV28	TRBJ2-2	CATSGRPYISGELFF
15	TRBV18	TRBJ2-7	CASSSDRAPSYEQYF
15	TRBV12-3/TRBV12-4	TRBJ1-1	CALGATPTPLTEAFF
14	TRBV20-1	TRBJ2-7	CSALGTNSIYEQYF
13	TRBV10-3	TRBJ1-2	CAISHQINYGYTF
17	TRBV7-9	TRBJ2-5	CASSLGPSGRRLETQYF
14	TRBV20-1	TRBJ2-5	CNTGPDHVPETQYF
16	TRBV20-1	TRBJ2-6	CSATLDRGHGANVLTF
13	TRBV11-2	TRBJ1-1	CASRGGRNTEAFF
12	TRBV7-9	TRBJ2-3	CASSSGQNTQYF
15	TRBV20-1	TRBJ2-1	CRKGGAKSSYNEQFF
16	TRBV10-2	TRBJ2-2	CASSEVFSLLTGELFF
16	TRBV6-1	TRBJ2-3	CASRTPAGLRTDTQYF
15	TRBV6-5	TRBJ2-2	CASSYGDRNTGELFF
14	TRBV5-1	TRBJ2-5	CASSWKGKQETQYF
14	TRBV20-1	TRBJ2-5	CSAQGQGAKETQYF
14	TRBV11-2	TRBJ2-3	CASSSSTTGNTQYF
18	TRBV7-3	TRBJ2-5	CASSPKVAAEGGRETQYF
14	TRBV7-9	TRBJ2-7	CASSSTGVSYEQYF
13	TRBV24-1	TRBJ2-2	CAAREGNTGELFF
14	TRBV15	TRBJ2-5	CATSTRGGPETQYF
13	TRBV27	TRBJ2-2	CAIALAGTGELFF
12	TRBV2	TRBJ2-3	CARAPTRNLGYF
14	TRBV7-9	TRBJ1-6	CASSLARLNSPLHF
14	TRBV3-1	TRBJ2-7	CASSGKGTEGEQYF
17	TRBV3-1	TRBJ2-5	CASSQAAFSGVQETQYF
12	TRBV20-1	TRBJ2-1	CSARGSAGEQFF
15	TRBV5-1	TRBJ2-1	CASSPWTQRYNEQFF
14	TRBV20-1	TRBJ2-5	CSARTQLVKETQYF
16	TRBV5-6	TRBJ1-1	CASSLAKAASNTEAFF
16	TRBV7-6	TRBJ2-3	CASSLVGSARTNTQYF
16	TRBV12-3/TRBV12-4	TRBJ2-2	CASRARRERDTGELFF
15	TRBV4-1	TRBJ2-1	CASSQGTGGSGEQFF
16	TRBV12-3/TRBV12-4	TRBJ1-3	CASSPSPGTGGNTIYF
15	TRBV6-2/TRBV6-3	TRBJ2-1	CASRDAGPSLNEQFF
13	TRBV2	TRBJ2-3	CASRGDLTDTQYF
15	TRBV24-1	TRBJ2-5	CATSDPLGSQETQYF
19	TRBV29-1	TRBJ2-7	CSVLKLAGTSGRHLYEQYF
13	TRBV10-3	TRBJ2-3	CAISETETDTQYF
16	TRBV2	TRBJ2-5	CASSKSRPGAGETQYF
19	TRBV14	TRBJ2-1	CASSQDSAILAGGDNEQFF
16	TRBV20-1	TRBJ2-1	CSAFTPAGGSYNEQFF
15	TRBV11-2	TRBJ2-1	CASSLTSGSANEQFF
13	TRBV29-1	TRBJ1-4	CSVADTPGEKLFF
13	TRBV30	TRBJ2-6	CAVRSSGANVLTF
17	TRBV12-3/TRBV12-4	TRBJ2-5	CASSLSRRGGGSETQYF
15	TRBV27	TRBJ1-5	CASRKQGLANQPQHF
15	TRBV10-1	TRBJ2-3	CASSESGAGTDTQYF